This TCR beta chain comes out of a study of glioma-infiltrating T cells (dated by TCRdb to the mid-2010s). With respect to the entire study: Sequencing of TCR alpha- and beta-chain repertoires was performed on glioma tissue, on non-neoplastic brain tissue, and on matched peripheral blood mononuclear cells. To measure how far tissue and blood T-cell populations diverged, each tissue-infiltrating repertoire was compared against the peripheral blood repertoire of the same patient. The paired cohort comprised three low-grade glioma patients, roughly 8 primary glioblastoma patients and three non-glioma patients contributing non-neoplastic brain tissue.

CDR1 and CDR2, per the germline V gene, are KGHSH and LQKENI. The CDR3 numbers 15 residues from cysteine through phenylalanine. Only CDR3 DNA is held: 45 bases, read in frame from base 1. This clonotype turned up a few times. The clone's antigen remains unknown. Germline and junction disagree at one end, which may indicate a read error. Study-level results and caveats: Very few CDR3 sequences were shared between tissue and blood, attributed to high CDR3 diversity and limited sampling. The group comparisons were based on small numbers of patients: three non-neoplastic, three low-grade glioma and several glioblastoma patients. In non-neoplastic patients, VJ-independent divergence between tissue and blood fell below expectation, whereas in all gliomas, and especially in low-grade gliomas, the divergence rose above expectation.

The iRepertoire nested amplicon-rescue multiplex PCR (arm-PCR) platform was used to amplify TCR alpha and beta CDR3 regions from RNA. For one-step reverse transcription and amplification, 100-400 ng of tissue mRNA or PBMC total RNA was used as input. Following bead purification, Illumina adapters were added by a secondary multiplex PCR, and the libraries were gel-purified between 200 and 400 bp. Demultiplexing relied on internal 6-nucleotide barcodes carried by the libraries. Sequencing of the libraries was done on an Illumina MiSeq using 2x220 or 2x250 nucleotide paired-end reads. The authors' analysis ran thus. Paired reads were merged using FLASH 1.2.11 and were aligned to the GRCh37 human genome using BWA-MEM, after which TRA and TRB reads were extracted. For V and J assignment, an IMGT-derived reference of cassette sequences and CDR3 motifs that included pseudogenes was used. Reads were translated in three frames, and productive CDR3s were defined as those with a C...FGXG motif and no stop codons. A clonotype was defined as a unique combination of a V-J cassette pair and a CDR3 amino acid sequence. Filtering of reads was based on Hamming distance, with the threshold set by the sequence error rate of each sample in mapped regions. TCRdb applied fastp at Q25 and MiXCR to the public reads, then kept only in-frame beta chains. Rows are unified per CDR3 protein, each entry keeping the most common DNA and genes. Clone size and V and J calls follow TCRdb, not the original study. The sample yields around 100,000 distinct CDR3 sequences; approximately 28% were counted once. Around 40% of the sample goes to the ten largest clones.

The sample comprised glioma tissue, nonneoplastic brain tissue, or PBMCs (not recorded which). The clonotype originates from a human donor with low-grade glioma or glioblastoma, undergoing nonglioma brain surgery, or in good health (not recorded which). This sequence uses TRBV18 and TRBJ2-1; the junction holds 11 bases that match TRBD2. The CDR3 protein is CASSSGGSSYNGQFF. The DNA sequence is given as TGTGCCAGTTCTAGCGGGGGGAGCTCCTACAATGGGCAGTTCTTC. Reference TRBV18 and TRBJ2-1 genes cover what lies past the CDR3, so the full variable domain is NAGVMQNPRHLVRRRGQEARLRCSPMKGHSHVYWYRQLPEEGLKFMVYLQKENIIDESGMPKERFSAEFPKEGPSILRIQQVVRGDSAAYFCASSSGGSSYNGQFFGPGTRLTVL.